These 8 T cell receptor beta chains were sequenced from one sample in a study of human thymus T cells. The study used thymus tissue resected during corrective heart surgery. Only in-frame clones appear in the TCRdb table, and some are missing; sequencing was by immunoSEQ multiplex PCR. Here the sample spans about 78,000 clones, around 96% being singletons. Sequencing was carried out using thymus tissue. The receptors shown here come from a boy in the first two years of life with a congenital heart defect but otherwise immunologically healthy.

This clone turned up a few times. CDR3 sequence: CATEGQGAYEQYF. DNA for the CDR3: TGTGCCACAGAGGGACAGGGGGCATACGAGCAGTACTTC. The rearrangement joins TRBV6-5 to TRBJ2-7; 12 bases map to TRBD1. CDR1 is MNHEY, CDR2 SVGAGI, per germline. The CDR3 is made up of 13 amino acids. V was clipped by 10 bases and J by 4 bases; unmatched bases: 5.

The chain carries TRBV5-1 and TRBJ2-2, with D possibly called TRBD1 or TRBD2 (5 bases each). V was shortened by 3 bases and J by 0 bases, with 18 bases between the two germline ends. Germline V gene sequence: CDR1 SGHRS, CDR2 YFSETQ. The CDR3 sequence is 18 residues long. CDR3: CASSSGTEWMANTGELFF. The CDR3 DNA sequence: TGCGCCAGCAGCTCCGGGACGGAGTGGATGGCGAACACCGGGGAGCTGTTTTTT.

The V and J genes are TRBV14 and TRBJ2-2; perhaps D is TRBD1 or TRBD2 (5 bases each). Germline V gene data show CDR1 as SGHDN and CDR2 as FVKESK. The CDR3 runs 17 residues. V was cut by 2 bases and J by 6 bases, with 19 bases left in between. CDR3 in amino acids: CASSQRLRGKAAGELFF. In DNA form, the CDR3 reads TGTGCCAGCAGCCAAAGACTCCGGGGCAAAGCCGCCGGGGAGCTGTTTTTT.

This clone is a singleton in its sample. The chain combines TRBV15 with TRBJ1-6; 7 bases match TRBD1. V lost 3 bases to trimming and J lost 0 bases; unmatched junction nucleotides: 5. The CDR3 totals 17 residues. The V gene's germline CDR1 is LNHNV and CDR2 YYDKDF (reference sequence). The chain's CDR3 is CATSRYTGVSYNSPLHF. The CDR3 DNA follows: TGTGCCACCAGCAGGTACACAGGGGTCTCCTATAATTCACCCCTCCACTTT.

V and J are TRBV9 and TRBJ2-1, with TRBD1 matching 9 bases. The CDR3 spans 16 residues. The V gene end was trimmed by 0 bases and the J gene end by 5 bases; junction bases not matched to a gene: 6. The germline V gene has CDR1 SGDLS and CDR2 YYNGEE. The CDR3 DNA is TGTGCCAGCAGCGTAGAAAACAGGGGGCAGGACAATGAGCAGTTCTTC. As protein: CASSVENRGQDNEQFF.

The V and J genes are TRBV21-1 and TRBJ1-5. TRBV21-1 is assigned pseudogene status. This CDR3 has 12 amino acids. The CDR3 DNA sequence: TGTGCCAGCAGCAATATCGGCCAGCCCCAGCATTTT. It specifies CASSNIGQPQHF.

The V gene is TRBV7-2, the J gene TRBJ2-7; 15 bases align to TRBD2. Trimming took 0 bases from V and 2 from J; bases not matched to a gene: 2. The CDR3 sequence is 17 residues long. From germline, CDR1 is SGHTA and CDR2 FQGNSA. This chain's CDR3 is CASSLAGLAGGPYEQYF. CDR3 coding DNA: TGTGCCAGCAGCTTAGCGGGACTAGCGGGGGGCCCCTACGAGCAGTACTTC. Drawing the rest from reference TRBV7-2 and TRBJ2-7, the complete variable domain is GAGVSQSPSNKVTEKGKDVELRCDPISGHTALYWYRQSLGQGLEFLIYFQGNSAPDKSGLPSDRFSAERTGGSVSTLTIQRTQQEDSAVYLCASSLAGLAGGPYEQYFGPGTRLTVT.

The chain uses TRBV7-2 and TRBJ2-1; 12 nucleotides align to TRBD2. Trimming at V came to 6 bases and at J to 7 bases, leaving 4 bases not matched to a gene. The CDR3 extends over 14 amino acids. The germline CDR1 and CDR2 sequences are SGHTA and FQGNSA. DNA for the CDR3: TGTGCCAGCAGGGGACTAGCGGGTAGGAATGAGCAGTTCTTC. This gives the protein CASRGLAGRNEQFF.